These T cell receptor beta chains were read from a single sample in a study of cytomegalovirus exposure and HLA in healthy donors. Some clones are missing from TCRdb's copy, which holds only in-frame ones; the method was immunoSEQ multiplex PCR. The record lists 150,000 to 200,000 clones, of which the ten most abundant hold 1.3%. Sequencing used PBMCs. These receptors came from a woman aged 55-69 years in good health and CMV-seronegative. CDR3s include the opening cysteine and the closing phenylalanine or tryptophan. D genes are given only for firm matches.

v_gene	j_gene	d_gene	CDR3nt	CDR3aa
TRBV5-8	TRBJ2-5	TRBD2	TGTGCCAGCAGCTTTTATGGCGGGGGGGCTCAAGAGACCCAGTACTTC	CASSFYGGGAQETQYF
TRBV5-1	TRBJ2-6	TRBD1	TGCGCCAGCAGCCTTAGACAGGGACCTGGGGCCAACGTCCTGACTTTC	CASSLRQGPGANVLTF
TRBV19	TRBJ2-1	.	TGTGCCAGTAGTGTTGGGCCATACAATGAGCAGTTCTTC	CASSVGPYNEQFF
TRBV5-4	TRBJ2-5	.	TGTGCCAGCAGCTCCTATTCACAAGAGACCCAGTACTTC	CASSSYSQETQYF
TRBV5-5	TRBJ2-5	TRBD2	TGTGCCAGCAGCTCCGGGGGGGGAGAGGAGACCCAGTACTTC	CASSSGGGEETQYF
TRBV10-1	TRBJ2-3	.	TGCGCCAGCAGTGACAGGATTCCCACAGATACGCAGTATTTT	CASSDRIPTDTQYF
TRBV6-6	TRBJ2-1	TRBD2	TGTGCCAGCTTACTCGACCAGCGGGGGGGGAATGAGCAGTTCTTC	CASLLDQRGGNEQFF
TRBV6-5	TRBJ2-1	.	TGTGCCAGCAGCGAGCTGGGGGGAAATAATGAGCAGTTCTTC	CASSELGGNNEQFF
TRBV2	TRBJ2-1	TRBD2	TGTGCCAGCAGGGGACTAGCGGGCTACGCCAATGAGCAGTTCTTC	CASRGLAGYANEQFF
TRBV9	TRBJ1-5	.	TGTGCCAGCAGTAAGCCCCAGCATTTT	CASSKPQHF
TRBV29-1	TRBJ2-7	.	TGCAGCGTTGGAGGGCCCTACGAGCAGTACTTC	CSVGGPYEQYF
TRBV5-4	TRBJ2-3	.	TGTGCCAGCAGCTTCCGGGGGACCAGCACAGATACGCAGTATTTT	CASSFRGTSTDTQYF
TRBV9	TRBJ2-5	.	TGTGCCAGCAGCGTAGATTGGCAGGAGGGGGAGACCCAGTACTTC	CASSVDWQEGETQYF
TRBV7-2	TRBJ2-7	.	TGTGCCAGCAGCTTAGTATTCGGGAACTCCTACGAGCAGTACTTC	CASSLVFGNSYEQYF
TRBV2	TRBJ2-7	TRBD2	TGTGCCAGCAGTCTAGCGGGAGGTGTCGACGAGCAGTACTTC	CASSLAGGVDEQYF
TRBV18	TRBJ1-2	TRBD1	TGTGCCAGCTCACCGGGGCGGGACAGCCTCGACTACACCTTC	CASSPGRDSLDYTF
TRBV5-1	TRBJ2-1	.	TGCGCCAGCAGCACAGGACAGAGCTCCTACAATGAGCAGTTCTTC	CASSTGQSSYNEQFF
TRBV5-1	TRBJ2-7	TRBD1	TGCGCCAGCAGCGAGGCAGGGGGTCGGTCCTACGAGCAGTACTTC	CASSEAGGRSYEQYF
TRBV2	TRBJ2-6	.	TGTGCCTCTACAGGGTTGGTCTCTGGGGCCAACGTCCTGACTTTC	CASTGLVSGANVLTF
TRBV5-1	TRBJ2-2	TRBD2	TGCGCCAGCAGCTTGGTTTCAGCGGGAGGCCCCGGGGAGCTGTTTTTT	CASSLVSAGGPGELFF
TRBV5-1	TRBJ1-2	TRBD1	TGCGCCAGCAGCTTCCTGACAGGGGACTATGGCTACACCTTC	CASSFLTGDYGYTF
TRBV29-1	TRBJ2-1	TRBD2	TGCAGCTCTGCAGCGGGGCGCTTGGAGCAGTTCTTC	CSSAAGRLEQFF
TRBV7-9	TRBJ2-5	TRBD1	TGTGCCAGCAGCCCCGTCTGGGGGACAGGCCAAGAGACCCAGTACTTC	CASSPVWGTGQETQYF
TRBV9	TRBJ2-1	TRBD2	TGTGCCAGCAGCCTCCGCCGTAGCGGGGGCCACAATGAGCAGTTCTTC	CASSLRRSGGHNEQFF
TRBV5-1	TRBJ2-1	TRBD2	TGCGCCAGCAGCTTCCCTAGCGGGGGGGCCAATGAGCAGTTCTTC	CASSFPSGGANEQFF
TRBV7-3	TRBJ2-1	.	TGTGCCAGCAGCTTAACGGCGGAGGGCTACAATGAGCAGTTCTTC	CASSLTAEGYNEQFF
TRBV5-1	TRBJ2-2	.	TGCGCCAGCAGCTTGACGAGCGGTCCGACCGGGGAGCTGTTTTTT	CASSLTSGPTGELFF
TRBV7-9	TRBJ1-4	.	TGTGCCAGCAGCTACGTCAGGGAGGATGAAAAACTGTTTTTT	CASSYVREDEKLFF
TRBV12-5	TRBJ2-1	TRBD2	TGTGCTAGTGGTCCCCGCGGGACTAGCGGACCTCGCTCCTACAATGAGCAGTTCTTC	CASGPRGTSGPRSYNEQFF
TRBV6-1	TRBJ1-2	.	TGTGCCAGCAGTGAAGGATTACAGGGTTATGGCTACACCTTC	CASSEGLQGYGYTF
TRBV5-4	TRBJ1-2	.	TGTGCCAGCAGCCCACCGGGAGGGTCGTCCTATGGCTACACCTTC	CASSPPGGSSYGYTF
TRBV29-1	TRBJ2-1	.	TGCAGCGCAGACCTTGGGCCCACTGAGCAGTTCTTC	CSADLGPTEQFF
TRBV9	TRBJ2-3	TRBD2	TGTGCCAGCAGCGTAGCTCCGGGGGGGTGGGACGGAGATACGCAGTATTTT	CASSVAPGGWDGDTQYF
TRBV2	TRBJ1-3	TRBD1	TGTGCCAGCAGTGAACAGGGGGCGCTTCTTGGAAACACCATATATTTT	CASSEQGALLGNTIYF
TRBV9	TRBJ2-7	.	TGTGCCAGCAGCGCCGGGAACCCCTACGAGCAGTACTTC	CASSAGNPYEQYF
TRBV10-3	TRBJ2-2	.	TGTGCCATCAGTGCCCTCCGGGAACCGACCCTCCACACCGGGGAGCTGTTTTTT	CAISALREPTLHTGELFF
TRBV11-3	TRBJ2-3	TRBD2	TGTGCCAGCAGCTTAGGGGCGACTAGCGGGGGGGACACAGATACGCAGTATTTT	CASSLGATSGGDTDTQYF
TRBV5-1	TRBJ2-2	.	TGCGCCAGCAGCTTGGTGGCCGAAAGTACCGGGGAGCTGTTTTTT	CASSLVAESTGELFF
TRBV19	TRBJ1-1	.	TGTGCCACTCGGCGCGGGTACACTGAAGCTTTCTTT	CATRRGYTEAFF
TRBV28	TRBJ2-1	.	TGTGCCAGCACCTTAGGACAGATTAGCTCCTACAATGAGCAGTTCTTC	CASTLGQISSYNEQFF
TRBV5-1	TRBJ2-7	TRBD1	TGCGCCAGCAGCTTCGGACAGGCGACGTACGAGCAGTACTTC	CASSFGQATYEQYF
TRBV25-1	TRBJ1-3	.	TGTGCCAGCAGTTGGGGGCAAGGAAACACCATATATTTT	CASSWGQGNTIYF
TRBV6-5	TRBJ2-1	.	TGTGCCAGCAGTTACAAAGGACAGTCGGGCAGGGATGAGCAGTTCTTC	CASSYKGQSGRDEQFF
TRBV7-9	TRBJ1-2	TRBD1	TGTGCCAGCAGCCCCGGGGGGACAGGATATGGCTACACCTTC	CASSPGGTGYGYTF
TRBV10-3	TRBJ2-3	.	TGTGCCATCTTAGCTAGCACAGATACGCAGTATTTT	CAILASTDTQYF
TRBV7-6	TRBJ2-1	.	TGTGCCAGCAGCTTAGTTATTCCAGGGTCCCACAATGAGCAGTTCTTC	CASSLVIPGSHNEQFF